Listed here are 11 T cell receptor beta chains from one sample, sequenced in a study of blood T cell repertoires in COVID-19 (dated by TCRdb to about 2020). Libraries came from the immunoSEQ multiplex PCR assay. TCRdb limited this immuneACCESS table to in-frame rearrangements with V and J called. A share of clones is missing; checked studies link under half to unresolved V genes, and the rest is unexplained. This sample gives 90,000 to 120,000 clones in total; around 85% of them show up just once. The top ten constitute less than 3% of the sample. The sample consisted of PBMCs or T cells enriched from blood (not recorded which). Receptors originate from a woman between 50 and 59 years old who had recovered from COVID-19.

This clone was observed a few times. This chain links TRBV6-1 with TRBJ1-3, with D unresolved. Germline V gives CDR1 MNHNS, CDR2 SASEGT. Trimming removed 0 bases at V and 0 bases at J, with 15 bases between. This CDR3 has 18 amino acids. The CDR3, as DNA: TGTGCCAGCAGTGAAGCGGGAGGGTTGAGCCCCTCTGGAAACACCATATATTTT. This codes for CASSEAGGLSPSGNTIYF.

This clone has a handful of counts. The genes are TRBV7-9 and TRBJ1-3; D unclear. The CDR3 sequence is 12 residues long. Germline-derived CDR1 and CDR2 are SEHNR and FQNEAQ (reference sequence). Trimming left V 3 bases short and J 8 bases short, with 8 bases between. The CDR3 region has the DNA TGTGCCAGCAGCTTTGTCGTAGACACCATATATTTT. Its translation is CASSFVVDTIYF.

The chain carries TRBV27 and TRBJ2-1; 9 nucleotides line up with TRBD2. The V and J ends lost 4 bases and 4 bases, in that order; junction bases with no gene match: 11. CDR3 length: 17 amino acids. In germline, CDR1 is MNHEY, CDR2 SMNVEV (reference sequence). CDR3 nucleotides: TGTGCCAGCAGTTCCCGGGTAGCGGGAGCGTATTACAATGAGCAGTTCTTC. Translated, it gives CASSSRVAGAYYNEQFF.

J is TRBJ1-2 and V is TRBV5-1; possible D gene TRBD1, 6 bases. CDR3 length: 15 amino acids. The V end was cut by 4 bases, the J end by 4 bases, with 17 bases between. The germline V gene has CDR1 SGHRS and CDR2 YFSETQ. In DNA form, the CDR3 reads TGCGCCAGCAGCCCAACCGGGGACACATCCTATGGCTACACCTTC. This encodes CASSPTGDTSYGYTF.

The rearrangement links TRBV6-5 to TRBJ1-1; 7 bases are a match to TRBD1. CDR1 and CDR2 from the germline V gene are MNHEY and SVGAGI. Trimming removed 8 bases from V and 2 bases from J; junction bases left unmatched: 5. The CDR3 runs 13 residues. CDR3 nucleotides: TGTGCCAGCGGTAGACAGGGAAACACTGAAGCTTTCTTT. Encoded protein: CASGRQGNTEAFF.

The J gene is TRBJ1-1, the V gene TRBV5-1, with TRBD1 matching 10 bases. The ends lost 4 bases at V and 7 bases at J; junction bases unmatched: 7. Per germline, CDR1 SGHRS and CDR2 YFSETQ. The CDR3 spans 14 residues. The CDR3 sequence: CASSRGTGVLEAFF. CDR3 coding DNA: TGCGCCAGCAGCAGGGGGACAGGGGTCCTTGAAGCTTTCTTT. The entire variable domain, with the rest obtained from reference TRBV5-1 and TRBJ1-1, is as follows: KAGVTQTPRYLIKTRGQQVTLSCSPISGHRSVSWYQQTPGQGLQFLFEYFSETQRNKGNFPGRFSGRQFSNSRSEMNVSTLELGDSALYLCASSRGTGVLEAFFGQGTRLTVV.

The sample holds a few counts of this clone. The genes are TRBV5-1 and TRBJ2-3; 9 nucleotides line up with TRBD1. This CDR3 spans 15 amino acids. V trimming: 0 bases; J trimming: 3 bases; junction bases outside the gene matches: 2. CDR1 SGHRS and CDR2 YFSETQ come from the germline V gene. CDR3 sequence reads: CASSLEGQGTDTQYF. The CDR3 DNA sequence: TGCGCCAGCAGCTTGGAGGGACAGGGTACAGATACGCAGTATTTT. The full variable domain, rest sourced from reference TRBV5-1 and TRBJ2-3, is KAGVTQTPRYLIKTRGQQVTLSCSPISGHRSVSWYQQTPGQGLQFLFEYFSETQRNKGNFPGRFSGRQFSNSRSEMNVSTLELGDSALYLCASSLEGQGTDTQYFGPGTRLTVL.

The CDR3 sequence is CASSPGTGRLEQYF. CDR3 bases: TGTGCCAGCAGTCCCGGGACAGGGCGTCTCGAGCAGTACTTC. V usage is TRBV7-3 and J usage is TRBJ2-7; 9 bases are a match to TRBD1. The germline V gene encodes CDR1 SGHTA and CDR2 FQGTGA. CDR3 length: 14 residues. V shed 6 bases and J 6 bases; nucleotides not matched to a gene: 9.

This sequence joins TRBV28 and TRBJ2-5, with D possibly TRBD2 on 6 matching bases. Looked up from germline, CDR1 is MDHEN and CDR2 is SYDVKM. The CDR3 is 15 residues long. Trimming pared 5 bases from V and 5 bases from J, leaving 18 bases between. The CDR3 region has the DNA TGTGCCAGCAGTAGTCTGATGGGCGGGGCGGAGACCCAGTACTTC. Protein sequence: CASSSLMGGAETQYF. Full variable domain (missing parts from reference TRBV28 and TRBJ2-5): DVKVTQSSRYLVKRTGEKVFLECVQDMDHENMFWYRQDPGLGLRLIYFSYDVKMKEKGDIPEGYSVSREKKERFSLILESASTNQTSMYLCASSSLMGGAETQYFGPGTRLLVL.

J is TRBJ2-7 and V is TRBV30; D possibly corresponds to TRBD2 (5 bases). The CDR3 length is 12 residues. V was shortened by 3 bases and J by 4 bases, with 10 bases between the two germline ends. Germline V gene sequence: CDR1 GTSNPN, CDR2 SVGIG (reference sequence). CDR3 amino acids: CAWSSREYEQYF. The CDR3 nucleotides read TGTGCCTGGAGCTCGAGGGAATACGAGCAGTACTTC.

This chain links TRBV7-9 with TRBJ2-2; D possibly corresponds to TRBD2 (6 bases). The CDR3 runs 16 residues. Germline loops: CDR1 SEHNR, CDR2 FQNEAQ (reference sequence). Trimming took off 5 bases at V and 4 bases at J, with 17 bases between the two ends. CDR3 region: CASSPFWRGATGELFF. In DNA, the CDR3 is TGTGCCAGCAGCCCCTTCTGGCGGGGAGCCACCGGGGAGCTGTTTTTT.